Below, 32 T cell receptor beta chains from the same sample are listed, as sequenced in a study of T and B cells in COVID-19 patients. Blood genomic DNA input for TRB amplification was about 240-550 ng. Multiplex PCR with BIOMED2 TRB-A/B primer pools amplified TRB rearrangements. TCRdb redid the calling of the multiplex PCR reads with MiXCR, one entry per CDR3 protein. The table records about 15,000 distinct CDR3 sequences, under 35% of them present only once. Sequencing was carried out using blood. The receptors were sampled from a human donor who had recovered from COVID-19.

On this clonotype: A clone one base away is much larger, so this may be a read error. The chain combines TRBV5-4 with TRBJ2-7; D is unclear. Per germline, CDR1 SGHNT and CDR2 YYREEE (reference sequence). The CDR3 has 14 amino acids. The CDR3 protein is CVSSLWPKTYEQYF. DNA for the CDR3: TGTGTCAGCAGCTTGTGGCCGAAGACCTACGAGCAGTACTTC.

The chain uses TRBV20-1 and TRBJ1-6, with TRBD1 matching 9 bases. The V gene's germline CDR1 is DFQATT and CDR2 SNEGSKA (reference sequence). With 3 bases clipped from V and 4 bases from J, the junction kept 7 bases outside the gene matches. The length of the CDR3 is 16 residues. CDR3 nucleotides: TGCAGTGCTAGCTCCCGGACAGGGGTGTATAATTCACCCCTCCACTTT. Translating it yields CSASSRTGVYNSPLHF.

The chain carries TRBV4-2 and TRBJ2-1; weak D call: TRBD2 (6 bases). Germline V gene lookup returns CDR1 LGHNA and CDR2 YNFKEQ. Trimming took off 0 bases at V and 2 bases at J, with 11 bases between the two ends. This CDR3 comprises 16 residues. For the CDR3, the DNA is TGTGCCAGCAGCCAAGAACCCTCGGGGGCCTACAATGAGCAGTTCTTC. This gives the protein CASSQEPSGAYNEQFF.

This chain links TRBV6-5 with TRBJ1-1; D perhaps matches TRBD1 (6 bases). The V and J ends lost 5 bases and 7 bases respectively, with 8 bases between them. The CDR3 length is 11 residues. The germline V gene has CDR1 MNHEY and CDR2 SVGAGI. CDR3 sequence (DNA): TGTGCCAGCAGTGACAGGATTGAAGCTTTCTTT. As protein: CASSDRIEAFF.

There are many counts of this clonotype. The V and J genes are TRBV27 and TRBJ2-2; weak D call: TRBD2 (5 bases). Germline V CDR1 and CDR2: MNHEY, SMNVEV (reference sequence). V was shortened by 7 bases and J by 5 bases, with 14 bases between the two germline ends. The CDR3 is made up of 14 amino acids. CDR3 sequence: CASKRLAGTGELFF. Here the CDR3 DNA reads TGTGCCAGCAAGAGGCTAGCTGGGACCGGGGAGCTGTTTTTT.

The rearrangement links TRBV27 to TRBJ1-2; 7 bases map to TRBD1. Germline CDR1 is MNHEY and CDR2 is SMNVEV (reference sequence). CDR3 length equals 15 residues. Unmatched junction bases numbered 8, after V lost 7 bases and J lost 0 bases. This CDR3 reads CASKGAGSTNYGYTF. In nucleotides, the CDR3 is TGTGCCAGCAAGGGGGCGGGATCCACTAACTATGGCTACACCTTC.

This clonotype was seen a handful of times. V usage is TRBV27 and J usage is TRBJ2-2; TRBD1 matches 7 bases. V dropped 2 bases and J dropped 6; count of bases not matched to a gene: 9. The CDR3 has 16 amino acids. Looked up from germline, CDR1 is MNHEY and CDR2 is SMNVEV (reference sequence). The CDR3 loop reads CASSLPTGSVAGELFF. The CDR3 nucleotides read TGTGCCAGCAGTTTACCGACAGGGAGTGTAGCCGGGGAGCTGTTTTTT.

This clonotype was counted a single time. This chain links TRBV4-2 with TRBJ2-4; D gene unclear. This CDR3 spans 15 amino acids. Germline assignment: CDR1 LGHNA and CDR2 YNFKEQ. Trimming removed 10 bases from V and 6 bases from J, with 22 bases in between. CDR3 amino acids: CATRSIESPSNIQYF. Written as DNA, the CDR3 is TGTGCCACGAGGAGTATAGAGTCTCCCTCAAACATTCAGTACTTC.

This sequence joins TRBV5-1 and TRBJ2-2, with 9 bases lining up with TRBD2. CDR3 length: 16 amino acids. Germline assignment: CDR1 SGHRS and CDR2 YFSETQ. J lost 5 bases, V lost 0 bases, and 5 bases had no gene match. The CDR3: CASSLVAGDGTGELFF. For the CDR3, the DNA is TGCGCCAGCAGCTTGGTAGCGGGAGACGGAACCGGGGAGCTGTTTTTT.

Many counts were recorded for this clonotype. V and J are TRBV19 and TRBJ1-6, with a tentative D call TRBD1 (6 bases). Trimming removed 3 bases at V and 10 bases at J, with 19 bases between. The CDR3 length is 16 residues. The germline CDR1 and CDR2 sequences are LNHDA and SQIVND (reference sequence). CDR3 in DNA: TGTGCCAGTAGTATGGGGATTACAGGGAAAGGATCACCCCTCCACTTT. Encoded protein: CASSMGITGKGSPLHF.

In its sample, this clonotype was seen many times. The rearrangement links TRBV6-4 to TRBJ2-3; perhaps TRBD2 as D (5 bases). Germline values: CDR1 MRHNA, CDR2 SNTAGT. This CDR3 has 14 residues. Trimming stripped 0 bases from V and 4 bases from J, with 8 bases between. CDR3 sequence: CASSDSGRADTQYF. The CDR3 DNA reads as TGTGCCAGCAGTGACTCAGGGCGGGCAGATACGCAGTATTTT.

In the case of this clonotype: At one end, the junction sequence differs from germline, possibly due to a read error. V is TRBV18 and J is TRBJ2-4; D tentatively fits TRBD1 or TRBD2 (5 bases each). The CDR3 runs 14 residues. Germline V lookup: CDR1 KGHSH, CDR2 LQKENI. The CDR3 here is CASSPPRVGGIQYF. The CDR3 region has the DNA TGTGCCAGCTCGCCACCTAGAGTTGGGGGCATTCAGTACTTC.

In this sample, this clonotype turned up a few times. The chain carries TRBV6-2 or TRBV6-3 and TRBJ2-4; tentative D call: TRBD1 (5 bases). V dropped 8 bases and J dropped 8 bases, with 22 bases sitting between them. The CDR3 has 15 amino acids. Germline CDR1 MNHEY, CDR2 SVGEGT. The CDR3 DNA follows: TGTGCCAGCGATGATTCCGTAGGGGCTAGACACATTCAGTACTTC. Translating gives CASDDSVGARHIQYF.

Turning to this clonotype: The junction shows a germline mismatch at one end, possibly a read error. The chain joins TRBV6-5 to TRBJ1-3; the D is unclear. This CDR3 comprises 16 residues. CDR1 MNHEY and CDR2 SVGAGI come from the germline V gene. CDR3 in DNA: TGTGTCAGCAGTTACTTTCCAAAAGACTCTGGAAACACCATATATTTT. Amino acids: CVSSYFPKDSGNTIYF.

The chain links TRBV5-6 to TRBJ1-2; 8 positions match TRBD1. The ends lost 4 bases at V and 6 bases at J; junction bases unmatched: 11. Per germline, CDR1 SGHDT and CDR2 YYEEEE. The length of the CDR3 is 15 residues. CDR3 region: CASSPDRVSVHGYTF. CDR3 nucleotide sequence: TGTGCCAGCAGCCCGGACAGGGTCAGTGTCCATGGCTACACCTTC. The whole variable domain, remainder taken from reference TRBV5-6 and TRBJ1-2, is DAGVTQSPTHLIKTRGQQVTLRCSPKSGHDTVSWYQQALGQGPQFIFQYYEEEERQRGNFPDRFSGHQFPNYSSELNVNALLLGDSALYLCASSPDRVSVHGYTFGSGTRLTVV.

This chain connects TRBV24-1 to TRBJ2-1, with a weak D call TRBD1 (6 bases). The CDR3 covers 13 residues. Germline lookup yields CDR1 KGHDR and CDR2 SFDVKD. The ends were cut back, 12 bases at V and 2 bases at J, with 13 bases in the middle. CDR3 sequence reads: CAAGAEAYNEQFF. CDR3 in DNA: TGTGCCGCAGGGGCGGAAGCCTACAATGAGCAGTTCTTC.

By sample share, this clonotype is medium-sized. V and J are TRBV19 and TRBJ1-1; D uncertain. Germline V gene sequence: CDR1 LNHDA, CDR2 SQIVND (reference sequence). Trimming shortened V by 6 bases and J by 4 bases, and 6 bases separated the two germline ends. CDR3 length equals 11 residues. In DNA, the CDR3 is TGTGCCAGTAGCCTTAGCACTGAAGCTTTCTTT. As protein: CASSLSTEAFF.

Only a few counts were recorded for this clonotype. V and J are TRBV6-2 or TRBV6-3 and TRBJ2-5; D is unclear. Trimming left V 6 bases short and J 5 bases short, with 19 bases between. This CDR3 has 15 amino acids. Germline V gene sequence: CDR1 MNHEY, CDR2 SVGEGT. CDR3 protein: CASRAWALLTETQYF. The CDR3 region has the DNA TGTGCCAGCAGGGCGTGGGCCCTCTTAACGGAGACCCAGTACTTC.

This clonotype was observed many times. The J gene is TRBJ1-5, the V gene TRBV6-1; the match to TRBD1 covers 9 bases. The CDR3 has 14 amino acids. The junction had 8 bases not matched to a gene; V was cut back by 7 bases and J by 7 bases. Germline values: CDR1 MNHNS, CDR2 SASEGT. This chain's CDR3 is CASIAGQGIQPQHF. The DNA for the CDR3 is TGTGCCAGCATCGCCGGACAGGGGATACAGCCCCAGCATTTT.

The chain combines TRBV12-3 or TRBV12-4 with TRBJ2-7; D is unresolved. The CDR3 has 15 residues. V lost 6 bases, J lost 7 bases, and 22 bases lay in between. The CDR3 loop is CASSPFSIPTEEQYF. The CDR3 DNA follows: TGTGCCAGCAGCCCCTTCTCGATACCTACGGAAGAGCAGTACTTC.

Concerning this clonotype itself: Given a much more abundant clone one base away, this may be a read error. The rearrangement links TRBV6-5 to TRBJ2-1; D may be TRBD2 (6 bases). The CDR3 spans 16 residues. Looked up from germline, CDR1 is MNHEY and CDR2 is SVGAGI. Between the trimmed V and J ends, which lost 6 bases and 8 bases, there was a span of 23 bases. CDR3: CASSLTGWGVGDEQFF. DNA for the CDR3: TGTGCCAGCAGCCTCACTGGCTGGGGGGTCGGCGATGAGCAGTTCTTC.

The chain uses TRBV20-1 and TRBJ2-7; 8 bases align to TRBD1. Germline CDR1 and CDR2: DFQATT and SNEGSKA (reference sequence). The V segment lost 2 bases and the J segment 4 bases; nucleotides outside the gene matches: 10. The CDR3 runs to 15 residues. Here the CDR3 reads CSARHLVTGEYEQYF. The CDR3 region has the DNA TGCAGTGCTAGACACCTTGTGACAGGGGAATACGAGCAGTACTTC.

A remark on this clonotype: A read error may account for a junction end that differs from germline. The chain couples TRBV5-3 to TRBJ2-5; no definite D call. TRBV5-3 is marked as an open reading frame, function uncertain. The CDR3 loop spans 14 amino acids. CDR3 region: CASSLALLQETQYF. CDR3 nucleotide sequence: TGCGCCAGCAGCTTGGCTCTACTCCAAGAGACCCAGTACTTC.

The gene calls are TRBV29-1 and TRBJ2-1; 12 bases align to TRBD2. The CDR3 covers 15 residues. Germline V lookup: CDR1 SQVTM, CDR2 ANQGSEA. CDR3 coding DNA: TGCAGTGCTAGTCTCCTAGCGGGAGGGCGGAATGAGCAGTTCTTC. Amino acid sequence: CSASLLAGGRNEQFF.

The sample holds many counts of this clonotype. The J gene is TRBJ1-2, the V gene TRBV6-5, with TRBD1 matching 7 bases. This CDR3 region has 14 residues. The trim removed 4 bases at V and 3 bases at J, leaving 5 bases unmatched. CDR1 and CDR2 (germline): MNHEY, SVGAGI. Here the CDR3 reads CASSSTGSDYGYTF. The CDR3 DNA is TGTGCCAGCAGTTCGACAGGGTCGGACTATGGCTACACCTTC.

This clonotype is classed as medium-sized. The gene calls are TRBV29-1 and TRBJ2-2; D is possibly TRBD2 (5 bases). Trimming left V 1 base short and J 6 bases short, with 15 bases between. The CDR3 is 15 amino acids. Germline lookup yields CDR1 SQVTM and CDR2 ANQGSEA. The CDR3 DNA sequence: TGCAGCGTTGAAGCTGCGCCCGGGGAACCCGGGGAGCTGTTTTTT. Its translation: CSVEAAPGEPGELFF.

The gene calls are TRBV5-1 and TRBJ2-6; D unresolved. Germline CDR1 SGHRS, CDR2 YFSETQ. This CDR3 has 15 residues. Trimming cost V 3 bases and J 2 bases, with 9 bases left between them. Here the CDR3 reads CASSYRTAGANVLTF. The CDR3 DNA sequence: TGCGCCAGCAGCTACCGGACGGCTGGGGCCAACGTCCTGACTTTC.

CDR3 nucleotide sequence: TGTGCCAGCAGCTTAGGGGCAGGGGGCAGTCAGCCCCAGCATTTT. It specifies CASSLGAGGSQPQHF. The chain employs TRBV5-5 and TRBJ1-5; 8 positions agree with TRBD1. V trimming: 2 bases; J trimming: 6 bases; junction bases outside the gene matches: 7. The length of the CDR3 is 15 residues. Germline V lookup: CDR1 SGHKS, CDR2 YYEKEE (reference sequence).

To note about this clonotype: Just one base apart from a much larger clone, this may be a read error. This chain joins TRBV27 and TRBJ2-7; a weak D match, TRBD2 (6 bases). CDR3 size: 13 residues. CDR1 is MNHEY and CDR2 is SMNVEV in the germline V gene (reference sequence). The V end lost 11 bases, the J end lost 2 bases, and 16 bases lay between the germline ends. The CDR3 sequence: CARRDFNTYEQYF. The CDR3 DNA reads TGTGCCCGCCGGGACTTTAACACCTACGAGCAGTACTTC.

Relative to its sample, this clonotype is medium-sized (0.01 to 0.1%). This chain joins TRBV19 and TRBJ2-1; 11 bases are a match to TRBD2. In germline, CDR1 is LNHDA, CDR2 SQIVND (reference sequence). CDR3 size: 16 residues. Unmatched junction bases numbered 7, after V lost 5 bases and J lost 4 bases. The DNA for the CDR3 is TGTGCCAGTAGTCTCCCCGGACTAGCGGGTTACAATGAGCAGTTCTTC. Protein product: CASSLPGLAGYNEQFF.

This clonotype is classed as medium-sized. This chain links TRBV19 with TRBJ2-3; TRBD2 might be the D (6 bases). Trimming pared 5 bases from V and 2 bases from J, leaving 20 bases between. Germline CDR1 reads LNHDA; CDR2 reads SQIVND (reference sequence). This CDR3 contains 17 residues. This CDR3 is CASSLNRGTRNTDTQYF. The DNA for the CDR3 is TGTGCCAGTAGTCTGAACCGGGGGACGCGTAACACAGATACGCAGTATTTT. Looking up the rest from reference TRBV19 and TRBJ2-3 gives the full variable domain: DGGITQSPKYLFRKEGQNVTLSCEQNLNHDAMYWYRQDPGQGLRLIYYSQIVNDFQKGDIAEGYSVSREKKESFPLTVTSAQKNPTAFYLCASSLNRGTRNTDTQYFGPGTRLTVL.

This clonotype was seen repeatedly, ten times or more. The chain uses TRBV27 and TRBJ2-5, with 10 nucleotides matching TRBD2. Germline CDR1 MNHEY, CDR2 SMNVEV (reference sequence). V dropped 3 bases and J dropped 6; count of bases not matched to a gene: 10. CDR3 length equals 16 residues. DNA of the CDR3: TGTGCCAGCAGTTTTAGTTTGAGCGGGAGGGCTCAGACCCAGTACTTC. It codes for CASSFSLSGRAQTQYF.